This TCR beta chain appears in the sequencing data of a study of blood T cell repertoires in COVID-19. Study background: Acute and convalescent COVID-19 samples came from the United States, Italy and Spain. From T cells, B-cell-depleted T cells, or PBMCs came the material, which was cDNA or gDNA.

This CDR3 is built from 16 residues. Trimming cost V 5 bases and J 2 bases, with 19 bases left between them. In germline, CDR1 is LNHDA, CDR2 SQIVND (reference sequence). In the original analysis: Estimation of nucleated cell counts was performed using reference gene primer amplification. The table came from immunoSEQ multiplex PCR; TCRdb's copy has only in-frame clones and leaves some out. From that table come the V and J calls and clone size; the DNA was used to work out D and trimming. The sample includes roughly 56,000 clones, over 90% of them seen just once. J is TRBJ2-7 and V is TRBV19; a possible D gene is TRBD2 (6 bases). The sequencing input was peripheral blood. The clonotype was recovered from a man aged 50-60 years with active COVID-19. The CDR3 DNA is TGTGCCAGTAGTGAGGGTTGGGGGGAAGAAGCCTACGAGCAGTACTTC. Amino acids: CASSEGWGEEAYEQYF.